This T cell receptor (beta chain) emerged from a study of blood T cell repertoires in COVID-19. The table came from immunoSEQ multiplex PCR; TCRdb's copy has only in-frame clones and leaves some out. Of around 380,000 clones in the sample, about 90% were seen once. Trimming took 4 bases from V and 3 from J; bases not matched to a gene: 12. This CDR3 comprises 18 residues. Germline V gene data show CDR1 as SGHAT and CDR2 as FQNNGV. V and J are TRBV11-2 and TRBJ2-2; 9 nucleotides match TRBD1. Sequencing was carried out using PBMCs or T cells enriched from blood (not recorded which). This TCR was sampled from a man under 40 who had recovered from COVID-19. The CDR3 here is CASSSDRGSSGDTGELFF. For the CDR3, the DNA is TGTGCCAGCAGCTCGGACAGGGGAAGTAGTGGGGACACCGGGGAGCTGTTTTTT.